This record covers a single T cell receptor (beta chain). Its antigen remains unidentified. This entry comes from a study of OX40 agonist ivuxolimab in advanced cancers. At the level of the study: Six ivuxolimab dose levels, 0.01 to 10 mg/kg, were given intravenously every 2 weeks.

CDR1 and CDR2 from the germline V gene are MNHNY and SVGAGI (reference sequence). The CDR3 sequence is 14 residues long. Autoimmune disease history or systemic immunosuppression excluded patients. Here immunoSEQ multiplex PCR was the method, and the copy in TCRdb shows in-frame clones only, minus some. The sample holds over 55,000 clones, around 80% seen once. Study conclusions and caveats: The authors did not determine the antigen specificity of the expanded peripheral T cells.

The chain uses TRBV6-6 and TRBJ2-5; D tentatively reads TRBD1 or TRBD2 (5 bases each). The DNA end is a closer match to TRBJ2-7, so the J assignment may be wrong. The sample here was CD4+ or CD8+ T cells sorted from blood, taken in a trial of the OX40 agonist ivuxolimab. The TCR sequence derives from an adult with an advanced solid tumor such as melanoma, head and neck, liver or kidney cancer. The CDR3 loop is CASRTGTEAYEQYF. CDR3 bases: TGTGCCAGCAGAACCGGGACCGAAGCCTACGAGCAGTACTTC.